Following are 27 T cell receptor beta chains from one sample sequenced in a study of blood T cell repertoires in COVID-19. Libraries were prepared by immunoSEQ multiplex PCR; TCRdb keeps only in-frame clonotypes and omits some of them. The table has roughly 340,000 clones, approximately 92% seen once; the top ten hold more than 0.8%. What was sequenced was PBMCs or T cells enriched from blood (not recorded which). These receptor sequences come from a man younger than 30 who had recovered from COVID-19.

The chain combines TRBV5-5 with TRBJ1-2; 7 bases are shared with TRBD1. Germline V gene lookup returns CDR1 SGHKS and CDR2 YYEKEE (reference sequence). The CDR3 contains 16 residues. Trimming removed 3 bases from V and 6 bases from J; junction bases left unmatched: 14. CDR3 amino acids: CASSSDGFDRAHGYTF. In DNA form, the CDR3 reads TGTGCCAGCAGCTCAGATGGATTCGACAGGGCCCATGGCTACACCTTC.

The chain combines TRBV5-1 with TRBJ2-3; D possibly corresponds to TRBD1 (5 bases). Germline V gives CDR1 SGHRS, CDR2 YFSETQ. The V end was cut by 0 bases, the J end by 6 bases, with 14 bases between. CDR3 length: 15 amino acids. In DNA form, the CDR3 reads TGCGCCAGCAGCTTGGGGACACAACGCCTTGATACGCAGTATTTT. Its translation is CASSLGTQRLDTQYF.

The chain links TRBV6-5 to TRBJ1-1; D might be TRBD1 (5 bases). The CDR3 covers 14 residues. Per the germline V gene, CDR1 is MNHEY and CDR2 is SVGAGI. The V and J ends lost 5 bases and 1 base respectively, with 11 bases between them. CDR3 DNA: TGTGCCAGCAGTACCACGCAGGGGAACACTGAAGCTTTCTTT. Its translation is CASSTTQGNTEAFF.

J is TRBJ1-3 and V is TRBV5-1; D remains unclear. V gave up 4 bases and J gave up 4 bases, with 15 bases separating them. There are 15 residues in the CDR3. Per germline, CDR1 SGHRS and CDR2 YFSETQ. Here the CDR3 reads CASSPLPGKGNTIYF. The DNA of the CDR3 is TGCGCCAGCAGCCCACTCCCGGGAAAAGGAAACACCATATATTTT.

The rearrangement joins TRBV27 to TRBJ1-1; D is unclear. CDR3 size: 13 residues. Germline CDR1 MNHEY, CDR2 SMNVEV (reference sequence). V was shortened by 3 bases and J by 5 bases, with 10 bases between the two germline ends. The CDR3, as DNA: TGTGCCAGCAGTTTTAGTCGCTGGACTGAAGCTTTCTTT. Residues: CASSFSRWTEAFF.

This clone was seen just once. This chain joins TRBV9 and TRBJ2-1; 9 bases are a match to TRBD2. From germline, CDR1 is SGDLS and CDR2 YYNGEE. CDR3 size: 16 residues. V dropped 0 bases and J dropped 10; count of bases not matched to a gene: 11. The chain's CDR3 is CASSVDRIAGANEQFF. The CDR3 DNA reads TGTGCCAGCAGCGTAGATAGAATAGCGGGGGCTAACGAGCAGTTCTTC. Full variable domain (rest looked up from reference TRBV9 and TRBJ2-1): DSGVTQTPKHLITATGQRVTLRCSPRSGDLSVYWYQQSLDQGLQFLIQYYNGEERAKGNILERFSAQQFPDLHSELNLSSLELGDSALYFCASSVDRIAGANEQFFGPGTRLTVL.

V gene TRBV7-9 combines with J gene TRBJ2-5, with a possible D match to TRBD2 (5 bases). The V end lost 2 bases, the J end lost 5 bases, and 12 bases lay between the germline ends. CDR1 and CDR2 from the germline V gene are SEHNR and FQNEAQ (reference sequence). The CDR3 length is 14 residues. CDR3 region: CASSLLEGAETQYF. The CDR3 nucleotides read TGTGCCAGCAGCTTATTAGAGGGTGCTGAGACCCAGTACTTC.

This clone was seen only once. The CDR3 protein is CASSDRESTYNEQFF. CDR3 coding DNA: TGTGCCAGCAGTGACAGGGAATCTACCTACAATGAGCAGTTCTTC. This chain joins TRBV5-4 and TRBJ2-1; 7 bases map to TRBD1. From germline, CDR1 is SGHNT and CDR2 YYREEE (reference sequence). The CDR3 spans 15 residues. V was clipped by 5 bases and J by 2 bases; unmatched bases: 7. Filled out from reference TRBV5-4 and TRBJ2-1, the complete variable domain reads ETGVTQSPTHLIKTRGQQVTLRCSSQSGHNTVSWYQQALGQGPQFIFQYYREEENGRGNFPPRFSGLQFPNYSSELNVNALELDDSALYLCASSDRESTYNEQFFGPGTRLTVL.

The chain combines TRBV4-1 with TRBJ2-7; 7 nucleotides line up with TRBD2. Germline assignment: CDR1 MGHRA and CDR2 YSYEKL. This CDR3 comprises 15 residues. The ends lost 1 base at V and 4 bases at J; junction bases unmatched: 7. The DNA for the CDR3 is TGCGCCAGCAGCCAAGCGGGGCGGGGGAGGTACGAGCAGTACTTC. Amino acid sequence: CASSQAGRGRYEQYF.

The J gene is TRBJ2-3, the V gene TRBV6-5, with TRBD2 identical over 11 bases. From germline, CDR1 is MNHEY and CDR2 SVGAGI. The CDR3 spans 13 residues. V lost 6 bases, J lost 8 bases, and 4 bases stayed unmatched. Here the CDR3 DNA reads TGTGCCAGCAGCCTTGGACTAGCGGGTACGCAGTATTTT. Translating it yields CASSLGLAGTQYF.

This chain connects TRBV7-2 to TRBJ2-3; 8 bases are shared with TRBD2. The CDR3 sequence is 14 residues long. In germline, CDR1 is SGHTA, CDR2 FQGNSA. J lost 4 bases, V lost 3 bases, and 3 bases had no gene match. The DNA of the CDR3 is TGTGCCAGCAGCTTGGCGGGGGGCGCAGATACGCAGTATTTT. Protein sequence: CASSLAGGADTQYF.

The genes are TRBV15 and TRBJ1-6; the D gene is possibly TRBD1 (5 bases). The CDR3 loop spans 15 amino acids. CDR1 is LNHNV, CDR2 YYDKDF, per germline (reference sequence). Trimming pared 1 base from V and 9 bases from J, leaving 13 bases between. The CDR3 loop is CATSRADTPSSPLHF. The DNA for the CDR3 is TGTGCCACCAGCAGAGCGGACACACCCTCTTCACCCCTCCACTTT.

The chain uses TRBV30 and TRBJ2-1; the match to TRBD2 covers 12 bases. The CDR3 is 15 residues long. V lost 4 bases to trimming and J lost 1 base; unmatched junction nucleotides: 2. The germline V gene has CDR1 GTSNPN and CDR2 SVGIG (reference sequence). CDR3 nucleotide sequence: TGTGCCTGGAAACTAGCGGGAGGATCCTACAATGAGCAGTTCTTC. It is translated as CAWKLAGGSYNEQFF.

The CDR3 loop reads CASSSAGTLNQPQHF. The CDR3 DNA sequence: TGTGCCAGCAGCTCCGCCGGGACACTTAATCAGCCCCAGCATTTT. The V gene is TRBV7-2, the J gene TRBJ1-5; tentatively, D is TRBD1 (6 bases). CDR1 SGHTA and CDR2 FQGNSA come from the germline V gene. The CDR3 is made up of 15 amino acids. Trimming pared 4 bases from V and 4 bases from J, leaving 14 bases between.

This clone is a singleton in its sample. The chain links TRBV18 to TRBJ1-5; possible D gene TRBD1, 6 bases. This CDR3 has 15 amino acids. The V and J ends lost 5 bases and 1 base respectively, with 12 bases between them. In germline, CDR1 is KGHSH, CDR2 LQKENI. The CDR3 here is CASSASDSSNQPQHF. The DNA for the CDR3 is TGTGCCAGCTCAGCCTCGGACAGCAGCAATCAGCCCCAGCATTTT.

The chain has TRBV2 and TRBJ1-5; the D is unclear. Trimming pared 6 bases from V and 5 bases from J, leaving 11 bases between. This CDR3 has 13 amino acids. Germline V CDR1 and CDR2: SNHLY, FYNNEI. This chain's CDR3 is CASRGGLYQPQHF. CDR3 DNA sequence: TGTGCCAGCAGGGGAGGACTGTATCAGCCCCAGCATTTT.

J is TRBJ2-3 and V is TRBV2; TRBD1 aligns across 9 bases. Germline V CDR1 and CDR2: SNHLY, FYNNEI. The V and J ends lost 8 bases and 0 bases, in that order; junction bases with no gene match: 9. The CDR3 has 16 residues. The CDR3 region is CASRDRDFFSTDTQYF. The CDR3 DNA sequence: TGTGCCAGCCGGGACAGGGACTTCTTTAGCACAGATACGCAGTATTTT.

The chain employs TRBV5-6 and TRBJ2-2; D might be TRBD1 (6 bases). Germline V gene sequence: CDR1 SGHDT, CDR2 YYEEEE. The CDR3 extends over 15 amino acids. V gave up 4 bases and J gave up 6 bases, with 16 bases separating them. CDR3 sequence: CASSTTGRGPGELFF. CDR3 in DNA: TGTGCCAGCAGCACCACAGGGAGAGGACCCGGGGAGCTGTTTTTT.

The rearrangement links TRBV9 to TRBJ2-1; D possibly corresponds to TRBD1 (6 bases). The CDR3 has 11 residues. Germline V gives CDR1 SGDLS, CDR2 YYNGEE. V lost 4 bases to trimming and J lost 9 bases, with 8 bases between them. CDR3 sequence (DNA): TGTGCCAGCAGCCAAGGGGGTGAGCAGTTCTTC. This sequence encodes CASSQGGEQFF.

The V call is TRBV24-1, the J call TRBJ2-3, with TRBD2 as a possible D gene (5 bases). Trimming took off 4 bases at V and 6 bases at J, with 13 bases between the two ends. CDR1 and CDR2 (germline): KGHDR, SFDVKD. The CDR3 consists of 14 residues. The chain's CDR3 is CATSEDYSMDTQYF. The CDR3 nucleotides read TGTGCCACCAGTGAAGACTACTCGATGGATACGCAGTATTTT.

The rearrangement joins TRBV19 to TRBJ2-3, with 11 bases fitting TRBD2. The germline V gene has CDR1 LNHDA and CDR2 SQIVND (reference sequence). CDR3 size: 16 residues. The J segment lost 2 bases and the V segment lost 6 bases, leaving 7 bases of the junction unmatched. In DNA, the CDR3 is TGTGCCAGTAGCCGACTAGCGGGACAAAACACAGATACGCAGTATTTT. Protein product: CASSRLAGQNTDTQYF.

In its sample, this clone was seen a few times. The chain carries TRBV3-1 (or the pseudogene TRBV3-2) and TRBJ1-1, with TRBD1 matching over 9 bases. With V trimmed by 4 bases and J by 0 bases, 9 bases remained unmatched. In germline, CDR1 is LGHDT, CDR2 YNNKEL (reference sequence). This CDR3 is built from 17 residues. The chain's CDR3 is CASSLRRWTGVNTEAFF. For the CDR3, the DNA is TGTGCCAGCAGCCTACGGAGATGGACAGGGGTGAACACTGAAGCTTTCTTT.

The CDR3 here is CANLGQGCNEQFF. The CDR3 coding sequence is TGTGCCAACCTGGGACAGGGGTGCAATGAGCAGTTCTTC. The J gene is TRBJ2-1, the V gene TRBV6-5, with 10 bases lining up with TRBD1. The length of the CDR3 is 13 residues. Germline V gives CDR1 MNHEY, CDR2 SVGAGI. V lost 10 bases and J lost 6; bases outside the gene matches: 6.

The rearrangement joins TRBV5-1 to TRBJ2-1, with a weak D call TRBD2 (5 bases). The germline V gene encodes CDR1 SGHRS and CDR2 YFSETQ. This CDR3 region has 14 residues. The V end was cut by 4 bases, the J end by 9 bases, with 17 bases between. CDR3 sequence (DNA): TGCGCCAGCAGCCCTATAAAAGGAGGCGGTGAGCAGTTCTTC. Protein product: CASSPIKGGGEQFF.

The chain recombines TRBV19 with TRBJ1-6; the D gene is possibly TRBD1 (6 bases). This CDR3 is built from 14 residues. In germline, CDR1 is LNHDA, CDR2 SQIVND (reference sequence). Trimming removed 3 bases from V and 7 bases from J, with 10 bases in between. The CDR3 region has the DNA TGTGCCAGTAGTATCCAGGGGAAAAATTCACCCCTCCACTTT. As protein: CASSIQGKNSPLHF.

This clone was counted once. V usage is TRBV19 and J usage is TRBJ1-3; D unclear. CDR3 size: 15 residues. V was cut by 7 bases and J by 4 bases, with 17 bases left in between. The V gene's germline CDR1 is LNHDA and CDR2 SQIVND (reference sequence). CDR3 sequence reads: CASTWTRGIGNTIYF. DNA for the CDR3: TGTGCCAGTACCTGGACGAGAGGGATCGGAAACACCATATATTTT.

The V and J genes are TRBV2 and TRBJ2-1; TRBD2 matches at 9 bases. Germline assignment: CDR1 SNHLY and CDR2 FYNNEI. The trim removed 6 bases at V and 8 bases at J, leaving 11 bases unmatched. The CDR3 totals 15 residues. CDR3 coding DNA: TGTGCCAGCAGAGACCCCGGGACTAGCATCCATGAGCAGTTCTTC. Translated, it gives CASRDPGTSIHEQFF.